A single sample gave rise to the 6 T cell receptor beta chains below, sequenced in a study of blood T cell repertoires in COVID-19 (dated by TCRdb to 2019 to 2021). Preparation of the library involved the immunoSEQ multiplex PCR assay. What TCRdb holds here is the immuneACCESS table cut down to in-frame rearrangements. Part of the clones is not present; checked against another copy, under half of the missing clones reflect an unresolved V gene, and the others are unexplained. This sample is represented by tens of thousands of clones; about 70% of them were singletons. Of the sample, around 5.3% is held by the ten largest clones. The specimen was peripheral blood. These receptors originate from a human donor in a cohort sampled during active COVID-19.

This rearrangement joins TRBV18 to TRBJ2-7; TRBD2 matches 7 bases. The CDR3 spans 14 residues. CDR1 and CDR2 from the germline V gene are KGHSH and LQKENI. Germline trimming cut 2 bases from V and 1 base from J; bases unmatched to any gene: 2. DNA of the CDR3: TGTGCCAGCTCACCATCGGGAGGTTCCTACGAGCAGTACTTC. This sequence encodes CASSPSGGSYEQYF.

The DNA of the CDR3 is TGTGCCAGCAGCTTGGAGACAGGGACGCGAGGCTACACCTTC. It is translated as CASSLETGTRGYTF. V gene TRBV5-4 combines with J gene TRBJ1-2; 7 bases map to TRBD1. Germline values: CDR1 SGHNT, CDR2 YYREEE (reference sequence). V was pared by 0 bases and J by 8 bases, with 7 bases of the junction left unmatched. This CDR3 has 14 residues.

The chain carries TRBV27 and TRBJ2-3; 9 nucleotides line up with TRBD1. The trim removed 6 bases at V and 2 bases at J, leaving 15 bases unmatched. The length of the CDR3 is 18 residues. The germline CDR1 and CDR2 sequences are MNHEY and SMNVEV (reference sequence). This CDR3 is CASSLAHGTGTFTDTQYF. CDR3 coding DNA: TGTGCCAGCAGCTTAGCCCATGGGACAGGGACCTTCACAGATACGCAGTATTTT.

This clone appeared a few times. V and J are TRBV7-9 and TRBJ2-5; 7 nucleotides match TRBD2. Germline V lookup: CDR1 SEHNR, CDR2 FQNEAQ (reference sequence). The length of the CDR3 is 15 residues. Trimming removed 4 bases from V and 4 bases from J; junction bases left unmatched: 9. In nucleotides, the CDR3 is TGTGCCAGCAGCTCATCTCTAGCGGAGGTAGAGACCCAGTACTTC. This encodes CASSSSLAEVETQYF.

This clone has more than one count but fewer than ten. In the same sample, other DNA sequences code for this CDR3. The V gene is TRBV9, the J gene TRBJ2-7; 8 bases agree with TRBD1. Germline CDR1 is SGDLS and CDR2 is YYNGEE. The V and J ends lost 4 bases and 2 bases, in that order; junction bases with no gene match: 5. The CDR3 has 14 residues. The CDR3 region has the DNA TGTGCCAGCAGCCCAGGACAGGGCGCCTACGAGCAGTACTTC. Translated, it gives CASSPGQGAYEQYF. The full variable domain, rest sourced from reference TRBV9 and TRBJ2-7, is DSGVTQTPKHLITATGQRVTLRCSPRSGDLSVYWYQQSLDQGLQFLIQYYNGEERAKGNILERFSAQQFPDLHSELNLSSLELGDSALYFCASSPGQGAYEQYFGPGTRLTVT.

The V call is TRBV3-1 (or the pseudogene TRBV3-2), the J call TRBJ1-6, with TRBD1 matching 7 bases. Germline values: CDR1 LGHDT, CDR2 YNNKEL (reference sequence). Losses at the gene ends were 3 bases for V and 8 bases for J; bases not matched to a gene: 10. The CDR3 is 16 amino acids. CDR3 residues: CASSQSRQGTDSPLHF. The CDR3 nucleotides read TGTGCCAGCAGCCAGTCCAGACAGGGTACCGATTCACCCCTCCACTTT.